This T cell receptor beta chain comes out of a study of blood T cells in healthy people across ages. The table lists this clonotype with many counts. Sample-barcoded 5' priming and a J-beta primer mix drove a second PCR of roughly 6 to 12 cycles. TCRdb recomputed calls from the 5' RACE reads with MiXCR, one row per CDR3 protein. Among about 780,000 distinct CDR3 sequences listed, more than 35% were seen once. Germline assignment: CDR1 LGHNA and CDR2 YSLEER. The V end was cut by 1 base, the J end by 6 bases, with 13 bases between. This CDR3 contains 15 residues. The TCR sequence derives from a man older than 75 in good health. What was sequenced was blood. The J gene is TRBJ2-1, the V gene TRBV4-3; D might be TRBD2 (6 bases). CDR3 loop: CASSQGLGSFNEQFF. The CDR3 DNA reads as TGCGCCAGCAGCCAAGGACTAGGGAGTTTCAATGAGCAGTTCTTC.